These 9 T cell receptor beta chains were sequenced from one sample in a study of cytomegalovirus exposure and HLA in healthy donors. PCR employed 60 Vbeta and 13 Jbeta primers. Sequenced by immunoSEQ multiplex PCR; TCRdb stores in-frame clones only, minus some. The data contain about 68,000 clones, approximately 75% of them singletons. The specimen was PBMCs. All receptors come from a human donor in good health.

This chain joins TRBV6-1 and TRBJ1-2; 11 positions agree with TRBD1. The CDR3 is 15 residues long. Germline CDR1 and CDR2: MNHNS and SASEGT. V lost 4 bases, J lost 3 bases, and 4 bases stayed unmatched. The CDR3 spells CASSVRTGGDYGYTF. The DNA of the CDR3 is TGTGCCAGCAGTGTACGGACAGGGGGCGACTATGGCTACACCTTC.

This clone came up a few times. The chain is built from TRBV4-2 and TRBJ2-2, with TRBD2 matching over 10 bases. The CDR3 length is 17 residues. CDR1 LGHNA and CDR2 YNFKEQ come from the germline V gene. The V and J ends lost 0 bases and 1 base, in that order; junction bases with no gene match: 2. The CDR3: CASSQESSGGNTGELFF. The CDR3 bases are TGTGCCAGCAGCCAAGAGTCTAGCGGGGGGAACACCGGGGAGCTGTTTTTT.

In this sample, this clone turned up a few times. The chain uses TRBV2 and TRBJ1-3; D is unclear. The germline V and J ends were trimmed by 6 bases and 4 bases, with 7 bases remaining between them. The CDR3 spans 12 residues. CDR1 SNHLY and CDR2 FYNNEI come from the germline V gene. The CDR3 DNA reads TGTGCCAGCAGCGAGACAGGAAACACCATATATTTT. Protein sequence: CASSETGNTIYF. The complete variable domain, with remaining parts taken from reference TRBV2 and TRBJ1-3, reads EPEVTQTPSHQVTQMGQEVILRCVPISNHLYFYWYRQILGQKVEFLVSFYNNEISEKSEIFDDQFSVERPDGSNFTLKIRSTKLEDSAMYFCASSETGNTIYFGEGSWLTVV.

The count of this clone is one. This sequence joins TRBV6-1 and TRBJ2-7; possible D gene TRBD1, 6 bases. This CDR3 is built from 14 residues. V lost 2 bases to trimming and J lost 2 bases, with 10 bases between them. Germline V gene lookup returns CDR1 MNHNS and CDR2 SASEGT. The CDR3 sequence is CASSEKGEAYEQYF. The CDR3 region has the DNA TGTGCCAGCAGTGAAAAGGGGGAAGCCTACGAGCAGTACTTC.

This chain joins TRBV4-3 and TRBJ2-3; the match to TRBD1 covers 9 bases. CDR3 length: 14 residues. Germline CDR1 is LGHNA and CDR2 is YSLEER. Trimming cost V 4 bases and J 2 bases; bases outside gene matches: 1. The DNA of the CDR3 is TGCGCCAGCAGCCGGGACAGGGTCACAGATACGCAGTATTTT. It codes for CASSRDRVTDTQYF.

The chain combines TRBV10-3 with TRBJ1-1, with a possible D match to TRBD1 (5 bases). The CDR3 spans 16 residues. Trimming took off 6 bases at V and 0 bases at J, with 17 bases between the two ends. CDR1 is ENHRY, CDR2 SYGVKD, per germline. The CDR3 protein is CAIRERREGMNTEAFF. In DNA form, the CDR3 reads TGTGCCATCAGGGAGAGACGGGAGGGGATGAACACTGAAGCTTTCTTT.

This chain connects TRBV9 to TRBJ2-6; 11 nucleotides line up with TRBD1. This CDR3 is built from 18 residues. Per the germline V gene, CDR1 is SGDLS and CDR2 is YYNGEE. V trimming: 0 bases; J trimming: 2 bases; junction bases outside the gene matches: 4. CDR3 sequence: CASSVVGTGGAGANVLTF. Written as DNA, the CDR3 is TGTGCCAGCAGCGTAGTTGGGACAGGGGGTGCTGGGGCCAACGTCCTGACTTTC.

This clone has just one count. The V call is TRBV11-2, the J call TRBJ1-1; D unresolved. Germline CDR1 is SGHAT and CDR2 is FQNNGV. The CDR3 runs 14 residues. The V end was cut by 5 bases, the J end by 7 bases, with 17 bases between. The CDR3 sequence is CASSLPPEGNEAFF. The CDR3 DNA reads TGTGCCAGCAGCCTACCTCCTGAGGGAAATGAAGCTTTCTTT.

The chain is built from TRBV18 and TRBJ1-2, with D tentatively TRBD1 (5 bases). From germline, CDR1 is KGHSH and CDR2 LQKENI. The CDR3 has 17 amino acids. V was cut by 2 bases and J by 3 bases, with 19 bases left in between. CDR3 bases: TGTGCCAGCTCACCAGGGGGATTCGATAGGGACTACTATGGCTACACCTTC. It specifies CASSPGGFDRDYYGYTF.